The next 8 T cell receptor beta chains were all read from a single sample in a study of blood T cell repertoires in COVID-19. Sequencing used immunoSEQ multiplex PCR; TCRdb keeps in-frame clones, though not all of them. The sample yields 160,000 or so clones, roughly 81% seen once. The sequencing sample was made of peripheral blood. The receptors come from a woman aged 45-65 years with COVID-19, enrolled during active disease.

The J gene is TRBJ2-2, the V gene TRBV6-5; D is perhaps TRBD1 (6 bases). The CDR3 length is 15 residues. Trimming stripped 6 bases from V and 1 base from J, with 12 bases between. CDR1 is MNHEY and CDR2 is SVGAGI in the germline V gene. The CDR3 bases are TGTGCCAGCAGGGTGGGCAGGGGGAACACCGGGGAGCTGTTTTTT. Its protein is CASRVGRGNTGELFF.

This chain uses TRBV6-1 with TRBJ1-3; D gene ambiguous. The CDR3 extends over 16 amino acids. Trimming left V 2 bases short and J 4 bases short, with 15 bases between. CDR1 is MNHNS and CDR2 is SASEGT in the germline V gene. The CDR3 region is CASSELRGSRGNTIYF. The CDR3 DNA follows: TGTGCCAGCAGTGAACTGCGGGGTTCGAGAGGAAACACCATATATTTT.

CDR3 nucleotide sequence: TGTGCCAGCAGCTTAGTGAGTGATTCACCCCTCCACTTT. This translates into CASSLVSDSPLHF. The chain links TRBV7-9 to TRBJ1-6; D call uncertain. The CDR3 runs 13 residues. V was clipped by 1 base and J by 8 bases, with 6 bases between them. CDR1 and CDR2 from the germline V gene are SEHNR and FQNEAQ (reference sequence).

This chain uses TRBV6-1 with TRBJ1-5; perhaps TRBD1 as D (5 bases). The CDR3 length is 15 residues. Germline V gene lookup returns CDR1 MNHNS and CDR2 SASEGT. V lost 1 base and J 3 bases, leaving 10 bases between the germline ends. CDR3 DNA sequence: TGTGCCAGCAGTGAAGATAACAGGCTCAATCAGCCCCAGCATTTT. The encoded protein is CASSEDNRLNQPQHF.

This sequence joins TRBV19 and TRBJ1-4, with 9 bases identical to TRBD1. This CDR3 contains 17 residues. Germline V gene data show CDR1 as LNHDA and CDR2 as SQIVND (reference sequence). V gave up 3 bases and J gave up 7 bases; unmatched junction bases: 12. In DNA, the CDR3 is TGTGCCAGTAGTATCCTCATCCACAGGGGGCGCGTTGAAAAACTGTTTTTT. Its protein is CASSILIHRGRVEKLFF.

The chain employs TRBV19 and TRBJ1-1; TRBD1 is a possible D gene (6 bases). Germline V gives CDR1 LNHDA, CDR2 SQIVND (reference sequence). Trimming pared 6 bases from V and 1 base from J, leaving 9 bases between. The CDR3 totals 13 residues. CDR3 nucleotides: TGTGCCAGTAGCCGGGGGGCGAACACTGAAGCTTTCTTT. This encodes CASSRGANTEAFF.

The V call is TRBV30, the J call TRBJ2-5, with 7 bases aligning to TRBD2. From germline, CDR1 is GTSNPN and CDR2 SVGIG (reference sequence). CDR3 size: 14 residues. Trimming at V came to 0 bases and at J to 4 bases, leaving 5 bases not matched to a gene. The CDR3 region has the DNA TGTGCCTGGAGTGTAGGAGCGGGGAGAGAGACCCAGTACTTC. This sequence encodes CAWSVGAGRETQYF.

The V call is TRBV7-2, the J call TRBJ2-2, with TRBD1 matching over 9 bases. CDR1 SGHTA and CDR2 FQGNSA come from the germline V gene. The CDR3 is made up of 15 amino acids. With V trimmed by 3 bases and J by 3 bases, 2 bases remained unmatched. DNA for the CDR3: TGTGCCAGCAGCTTGGGACAGGGAGACACCGGGGAGCTGTTTTTT. Its protein is CASSLGQGDTGELFF.